These 6 T cell receptor beta chains were sequenced from one sample in a study of T cell changes during pregnancy in multiple sclerosis. Sequenced by immunoSEQ multiplex PCR; TCRdb stores in-frame clones only, minus some. The repertoire holds about 16,000 clones, nearly 96% seen once, with approximately 1% in the top ten. The source was peripheral blood, collected in the third trimester of pregnancy. The receptors were sampled from a female donor with multiple sclerosis, enrolled in a pregnancy study.

The J gene is TRBJ1-2, the V gene TRBV10-3; no definite D call. This CDR3 contains 11 residues. V lost 4 bases, J lost 8 bases, and 8 bases lay in between. CDR1 and CDR2 from the germline V gene are ENHRY and SYGVKD. The CDR3 DNA reads TGTGCCATCAGTGGGGGAGGGGGCTACACCTTC. Its translation is CAISGGGGYTF.

This clone was seen once. This sequence joins TRBV5-1 and TRBJ2-1; D gene unclear. Trimming left V 1 base short and J 6 bases short, with 11 bases between. The CDR3 runs 14 residues. CDR1 and CDR2 (germline): SGHRS, YFSETQ. The CDR3 loop reads CASSLLSVSNEQFF. The CDR3 DNA is TGCGCCAGCAGCTTGCTCTCTGTTTCCAATGAGCAGTTCTTC.

This clone was counted a single time. This rearrangement joins TRBV5-3 to TRBJ1-1, with 9 positions matching TRBD1. TRBV5-3 is annotated as an ORF whose role is uncertain. V trimming: 4 bases; J trimming: 1 base; junction bases outside the gene matches: 5. This CDR3 is 15 amino acids long. CDR3 nucleotides: TGTGCCAGAAGCCCCGGACAGGGGAAGAACACTGAAGCTTTCTTT. This gives the protein CARSPGQGKNTEAFF.

The rearrangement joins TRBV5-1 to TRBJ2-4; the match to TRBD2 covers 8 bases. Germline V gene sequence: CDR1 SGHRS, CDR2 YFSETQ. CDR3 length: 16 amino acids. V lost 4 bases and J lost 1; bases outside the gene matches: 7. In DNA, the CDR3 is TGCGCCAGCAGCCCGGGACTAGATTTGGCCAAAAACATTCAGTACTTC. As protein: CASSPGLDLAKNIQYF.

V and J are TRBV27 and TRBJ2-6, with TRBD1 as a possible D gene (6 bases). The CDR3 contains 14 residues. V lost 3 bases, J lost 6 bases, and 9 bases lay in between. CDR1 is MNHEY and CDR2 is SMNVEV in the germline V gene (reference sequence). CDR3 loop: CASSLGALANVLTF. The CDR3 coding sequence is TGTGCCAGCAGTTTGGGGGCTCTGGCCAACGTCCTGACTTTC.

This chain uses TRBV5-1 with TRBJ2-2; tentatively, D is TRBD1 (7 bases). The CDR3 covers 16 residues. V was clipped by 3 bases and J by 1 base, with 13 bases between them. Germline values: CDR1 SGHRS, CDR2 YFSETQ. CDR3 coding DNA: TGCGCCAGCAGCTCCGGACAGGAGGGGAACACCGGGGAGCTGTTTTTT. Amino acids: CASSSGQEGNTGELFF.